The sequence of this TCR beta chain was determined in a study of memory CD4+ T cells and cytomegalovirus serostatus. Across the whole study: This sample comes from healthy Belgian adults, fewer than ten CMV seropositive, approximately 23 seronegative. Findings of the study overall: About two fifths of the roughly 160 known CMV-associated TCRbeta sequences appeared in CD4+ memory. Suggested: most of the CMV-linked TCR signature lies in CD4+ memory cells.

To note about this clone: Its antigen is not known.

The sort gate was single viable CD3+CD4+CD8-CD45RO+ cells for memory CD4+ T cells. Serum IgG to CMV pp150, pp28, p38 and p52 defined serostatus. Assay: immunoSEQ multiplex PCR; the TCRdb copy retains only in-frame clones and omits some. Here the sample spans more than 45,000 clones, 65% to 85% being singletons. Germline loops: CDR1 SNHLY, CDR2 FYNNEI. Unmatched junction bases numbered 11, after V lost 2 bases and J lost 5 bases. This CDR3 is built from 16 residues. This sequence was found in an adult in good health and CMV-seronegative. The specimen sequenced was memory CD4+ T cells from blood. The V gene is TRBV2, the J gene TRBJ1-1, with 7 bases fitting TRBD1. The CDR3 DNA reads TGTGCCAGCAGTGAAAGTCAACAGGGGATGAGTACTGAAGCTTTCTTT. This translates into CASSESQQGMSTEAFF.